The clone carrying this T cell receptor (beta chain) has only a few counts. The data were produced by immunoSEQ multiplex PCR, yet TCRdb's version contains in-frame clones alone and is incomplete. This sample carries about 80,000 clones, around 91% of them seen once, and the ten largest clones take approximately 25%. The sample comes from a study of brain T cells in children with intractable seizures. This CDR3 is built from 14 residues. Germline V gives CDR1 LNHDA, CDR2 SQIVND (reference sequence). Trimming took 3 bases from V and 4 from J, leaving 12 bases between them. Sequencing was limited to surgery cases with top T cell transcript signatures in brain tissue.

The TCR originated in a girl aged 2-10 years with Rasmussen encephalitis and intractable seizures. The sequences come from peripheral blood, collected at surgery. This chain connects TRBV19 to TRBJ1-1; D ambiguous. CDR3 amino acids: CASSISAASTEAFF. CDR3 bases: TGTGCCAGTAGTATCAGCGCAGCCAGCACTGAAGCTTTCTTT.